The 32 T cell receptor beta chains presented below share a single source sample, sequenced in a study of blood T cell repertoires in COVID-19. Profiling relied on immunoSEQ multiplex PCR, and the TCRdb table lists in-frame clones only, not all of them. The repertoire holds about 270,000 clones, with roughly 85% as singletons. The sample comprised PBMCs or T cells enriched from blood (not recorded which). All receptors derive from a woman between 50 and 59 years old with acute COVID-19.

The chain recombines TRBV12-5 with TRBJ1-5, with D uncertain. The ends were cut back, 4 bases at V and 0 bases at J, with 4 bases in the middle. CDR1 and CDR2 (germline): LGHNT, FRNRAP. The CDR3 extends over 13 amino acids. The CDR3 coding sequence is TGTGCTAGTGGTTATAGTAGCAATCAGCCCCAGCATTTT. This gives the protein CASGYSSNQPQHF.

CDR3 DNA sequence: TGTGCCACCAGCATCTCGGGACTAGCGGGGGTGAGGAGCTCCTACGAGCAGTACTTC. It specifies CATSISGLAGVRSSYEQYF. The chain uses TRBV15 and TRBJ2-7; 14 nucleotides agree with TRBD2. The CDR3 covers 19 residues. Trimming at V came to 4 bases and at J to 0 bases, leaving 11 bases not matched to a gene. CDR1 and CDR2 from the germline V gene are LNHNV and YYDKDF (reference sequence).

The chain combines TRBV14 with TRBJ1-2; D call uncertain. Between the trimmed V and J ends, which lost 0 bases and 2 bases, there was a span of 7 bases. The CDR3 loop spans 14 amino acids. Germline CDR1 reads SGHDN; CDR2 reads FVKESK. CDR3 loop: CASSQDAGNYGYTF. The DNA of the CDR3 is TGTGCCAGCAGCCAAGATGCCGGGAACTATGGCTACACCTTC.

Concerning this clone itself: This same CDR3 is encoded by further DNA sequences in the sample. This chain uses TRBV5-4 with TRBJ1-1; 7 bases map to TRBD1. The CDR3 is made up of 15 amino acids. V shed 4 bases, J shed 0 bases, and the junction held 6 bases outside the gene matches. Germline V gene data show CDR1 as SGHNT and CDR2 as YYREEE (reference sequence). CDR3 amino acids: CASSPRQGMNTEAFF. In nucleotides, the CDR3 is TGTGCCAGCAGCCCTAGACAGGGCATGAACACTGAAGCTTTCTTT.

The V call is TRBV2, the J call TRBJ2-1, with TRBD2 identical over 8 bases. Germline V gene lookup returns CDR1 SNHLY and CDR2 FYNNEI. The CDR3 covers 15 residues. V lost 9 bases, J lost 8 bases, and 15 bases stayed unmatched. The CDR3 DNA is TGTGCCAGTCGGGGACCGGGGGGGCCGGTTTATGAGCAGTTCTTC. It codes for CASRGPGGPVYEQFF.

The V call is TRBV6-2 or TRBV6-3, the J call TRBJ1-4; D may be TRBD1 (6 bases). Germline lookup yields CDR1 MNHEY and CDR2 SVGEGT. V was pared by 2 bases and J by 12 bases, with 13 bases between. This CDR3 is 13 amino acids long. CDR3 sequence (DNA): TGTGCCAGCAGTTACAGGGGGAGGGAGGAACTGTTTTTT. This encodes CASSYRGREELFF.

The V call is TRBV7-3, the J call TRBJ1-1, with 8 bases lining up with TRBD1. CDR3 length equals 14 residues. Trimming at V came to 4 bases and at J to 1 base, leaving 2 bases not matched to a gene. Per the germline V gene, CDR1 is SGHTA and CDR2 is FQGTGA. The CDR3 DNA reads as TGTGCCAGCAGCTCGGGACAGGCGAACACTGAAGCTTTCTTT. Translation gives CASSSGQANTEAFF.

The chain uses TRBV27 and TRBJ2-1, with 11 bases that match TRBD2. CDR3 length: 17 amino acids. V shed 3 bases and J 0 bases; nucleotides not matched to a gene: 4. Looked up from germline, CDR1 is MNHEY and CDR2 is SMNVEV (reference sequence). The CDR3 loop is CASSFRLAGSSYNEQFF. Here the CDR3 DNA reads TGTGCCAGCAGTTTTAGACTAGCGGGGAGCTCCTACAATGAGCAGTTCTTC.

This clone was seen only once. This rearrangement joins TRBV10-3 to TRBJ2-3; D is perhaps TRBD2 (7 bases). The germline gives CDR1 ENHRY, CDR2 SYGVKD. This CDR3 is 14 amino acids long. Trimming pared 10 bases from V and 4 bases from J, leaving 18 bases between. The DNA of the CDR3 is TGTGCCACGAGAAAAGGGGGGGACGCAGATACGCAGTATTTT. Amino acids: CATRKGGDADTQYF.

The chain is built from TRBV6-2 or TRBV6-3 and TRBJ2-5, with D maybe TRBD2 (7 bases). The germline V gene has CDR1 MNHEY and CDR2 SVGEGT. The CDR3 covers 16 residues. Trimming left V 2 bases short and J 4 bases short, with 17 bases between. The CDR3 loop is CASSYGATGGRETQYF. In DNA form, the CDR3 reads TGTGCCAGCAGTTACGGGGCGACGGGGGGCAGAGAGACCCAGTACTTC.

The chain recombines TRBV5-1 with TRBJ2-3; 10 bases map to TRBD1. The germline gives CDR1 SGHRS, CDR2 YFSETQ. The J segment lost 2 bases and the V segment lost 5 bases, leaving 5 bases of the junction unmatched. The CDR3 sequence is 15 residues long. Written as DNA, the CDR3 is TGCGCCAGCAGGGGACAGGGGAACCCCACAGATACGCAGTATTTT. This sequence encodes CASRGQGNPTDTQYF.

The DNA of the CDR3 is TGTGCCAGCAGTTACCGGGACTATTCCACAGATACGCAGTATTTT. Encoded protein: CASSYRDYSTDTQYF. This chain links TRBV6-5 with TRBJ2-3; 7 bases align to TRBD2. Germline values: CDR1 MNHEY, CDR2 SVGAGI. Trimming cost V 2 bases and J 2 bases; bases outside gene matches: 4. The CDR3 contains 15 residues.

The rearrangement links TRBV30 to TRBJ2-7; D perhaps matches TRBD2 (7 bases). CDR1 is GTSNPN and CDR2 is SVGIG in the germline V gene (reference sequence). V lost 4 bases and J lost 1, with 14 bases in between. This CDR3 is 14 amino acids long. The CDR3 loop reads CAWNRGGPSYEQYF. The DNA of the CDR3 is TGTGCCTGGAATCGCGGGGGCCCTTCCTACGAGCAGTACTTC.

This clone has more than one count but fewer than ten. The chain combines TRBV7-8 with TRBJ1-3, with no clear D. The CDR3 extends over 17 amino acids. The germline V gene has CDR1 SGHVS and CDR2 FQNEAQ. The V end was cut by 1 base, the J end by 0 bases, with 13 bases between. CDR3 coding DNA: TGTGCCAGCAGCTTAGGGTCAGGCCCTCTCTCTGGAAACACCATATATTTT. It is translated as CASSLGSGPLSGNTIYF.

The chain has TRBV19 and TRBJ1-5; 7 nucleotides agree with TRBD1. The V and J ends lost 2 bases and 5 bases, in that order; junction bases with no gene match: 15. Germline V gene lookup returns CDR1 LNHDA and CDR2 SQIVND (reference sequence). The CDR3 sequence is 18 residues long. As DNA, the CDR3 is TGTGCCAGTAGTATACCGTTGCTGAGTAGCAGGGGGTATCAGCCCCAGCATTTT. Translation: CASSIPLLSSRGYQPQHF.

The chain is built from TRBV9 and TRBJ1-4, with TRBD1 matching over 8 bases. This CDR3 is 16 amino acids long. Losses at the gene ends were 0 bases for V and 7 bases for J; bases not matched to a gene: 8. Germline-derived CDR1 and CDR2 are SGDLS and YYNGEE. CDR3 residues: CASSVATGTGVEKLFF. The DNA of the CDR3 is TGTGCCAGCAGCGTAGCTACGGGGACAGGTGTTGAAAAACTGTTTTTT.

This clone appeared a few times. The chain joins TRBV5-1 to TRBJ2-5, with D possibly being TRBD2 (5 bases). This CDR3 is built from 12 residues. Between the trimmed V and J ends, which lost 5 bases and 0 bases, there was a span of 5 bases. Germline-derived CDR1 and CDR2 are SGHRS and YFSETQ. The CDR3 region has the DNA TGCGCCAGCAGGGAGGACCAAGAGACCCAGTACTTC. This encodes CASREDQETQYF.

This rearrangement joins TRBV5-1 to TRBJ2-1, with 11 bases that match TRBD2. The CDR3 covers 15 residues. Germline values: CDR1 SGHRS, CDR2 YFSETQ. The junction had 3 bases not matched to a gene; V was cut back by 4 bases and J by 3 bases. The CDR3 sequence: CASSLAGGNYNEQFF. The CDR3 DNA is TGCGCCAGCAGCCTAGCGGGGGGTAACTACAATGAGCAGTTCTTC.

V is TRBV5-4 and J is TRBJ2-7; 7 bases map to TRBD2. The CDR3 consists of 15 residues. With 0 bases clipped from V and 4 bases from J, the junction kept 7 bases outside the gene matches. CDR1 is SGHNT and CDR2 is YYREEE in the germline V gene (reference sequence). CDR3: CASSLEASGLYEQYF. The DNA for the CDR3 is TGTGCCAGCAGCTTGGAGGCTAGCGGTTTATACGAGCAGTACTTC.

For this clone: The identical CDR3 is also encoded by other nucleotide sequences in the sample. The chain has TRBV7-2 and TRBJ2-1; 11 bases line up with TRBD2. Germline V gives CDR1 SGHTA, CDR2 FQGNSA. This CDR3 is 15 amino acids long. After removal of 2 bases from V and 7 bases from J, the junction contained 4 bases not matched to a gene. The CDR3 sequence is CASSLRLAGGNEQFF. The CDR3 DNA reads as TGTGCCAGCAGCTTACGCCTAGCGGGGGGAAATGAGCAGTTCTTC.

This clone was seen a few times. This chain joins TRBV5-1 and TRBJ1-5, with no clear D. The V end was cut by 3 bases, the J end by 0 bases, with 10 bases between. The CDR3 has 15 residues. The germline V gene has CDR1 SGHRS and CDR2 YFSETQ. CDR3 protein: CASSSGLDSNQPQHF. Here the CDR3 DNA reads TGCGCCAGCAGCTCCGGACTGGATAGCAATCAGCCCCAGCATTTT.

The CDR3 DNA follows: TGTGCCAGCAGCGTAGGACTAGCGGGGGGCTCCTACAATGAGCAGTTCTTC. As protein: CASSVGLAGGSYNEQFF. The chain uses TRBV9 and TRBJ2-1; 13 nucleotides agree with TRBD2. V was pared by 0 bases and J by 0 bases, with 0 bases of the junction left unmatched. The CDR3 totals 17 residues. Per the germline V gene, CDR1 is SGDLS and CDR2 is YYNGEE. Variable domain in full (rest from reference TRBV9 and TRBJ2-1): DSGVTQTPKHLITATGQRVTLRCSPRSGDLSVYWYQQSLDQGLQFLIQYYNGEERAKGNILERFSAQQFPDLHSELNLSSLELGDSALYFCASSVGLAGGSYNEQFFGPGTRLTVL.

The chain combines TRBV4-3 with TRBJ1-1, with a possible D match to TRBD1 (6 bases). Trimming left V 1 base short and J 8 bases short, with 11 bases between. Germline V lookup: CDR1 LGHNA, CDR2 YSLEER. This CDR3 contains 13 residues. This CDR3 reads CASSQAGVAEAFF. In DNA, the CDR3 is TGCGCCAGCAGCCAAGCAGGGGTGGCGGAAGCTTTCTTT.

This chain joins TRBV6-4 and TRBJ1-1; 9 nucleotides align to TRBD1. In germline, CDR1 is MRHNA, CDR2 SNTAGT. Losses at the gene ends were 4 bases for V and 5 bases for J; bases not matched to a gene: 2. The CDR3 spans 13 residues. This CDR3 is CASSGDRETEAFF. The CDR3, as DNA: TGTGCCAGCAGTGGGGACAGGGAAACTGAAGCTTTCTTT.

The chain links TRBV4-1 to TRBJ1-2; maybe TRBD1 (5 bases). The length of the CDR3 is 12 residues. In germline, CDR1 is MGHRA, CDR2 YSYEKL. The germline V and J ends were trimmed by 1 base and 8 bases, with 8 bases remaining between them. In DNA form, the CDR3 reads TGCGCCAGCAGCCAAGTTGGACACGGCTACACCTTC. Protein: CASSQVGHGYTF.

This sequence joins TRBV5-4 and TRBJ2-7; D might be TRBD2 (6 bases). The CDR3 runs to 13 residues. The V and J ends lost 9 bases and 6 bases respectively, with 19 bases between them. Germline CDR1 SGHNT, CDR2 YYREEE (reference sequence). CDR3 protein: CATSGGGSSEQYF. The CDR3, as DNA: TGTGCCACCTCGGGTGGGGGGTCGAGCGAGCAGTACTTC.

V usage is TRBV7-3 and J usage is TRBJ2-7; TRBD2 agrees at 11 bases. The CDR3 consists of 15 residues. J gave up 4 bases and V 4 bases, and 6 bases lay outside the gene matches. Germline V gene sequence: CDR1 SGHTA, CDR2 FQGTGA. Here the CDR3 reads CASSSWTSGRYEQYF. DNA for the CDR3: TGTGCCAGCAGCTCCTGGACTAGCGGGCGATACGAGCAGTACTTC.

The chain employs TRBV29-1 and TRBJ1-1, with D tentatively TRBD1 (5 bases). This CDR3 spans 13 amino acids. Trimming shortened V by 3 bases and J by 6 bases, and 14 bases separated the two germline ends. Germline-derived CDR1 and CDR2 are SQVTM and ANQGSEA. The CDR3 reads CSVEAQGRAEAFF. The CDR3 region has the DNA TGCAGCGTTGAGGCCCAGGGTCGTGCTGAAGCTTTCTTT.

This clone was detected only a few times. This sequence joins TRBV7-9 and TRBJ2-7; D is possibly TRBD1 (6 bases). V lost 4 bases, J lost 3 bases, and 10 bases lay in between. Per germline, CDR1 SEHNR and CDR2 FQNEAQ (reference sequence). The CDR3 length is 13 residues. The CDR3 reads CASSSGTLYEQYF. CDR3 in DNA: TGTGCCAGCAGCTCCGGGACACTCTACGAGCAGTACTTC.

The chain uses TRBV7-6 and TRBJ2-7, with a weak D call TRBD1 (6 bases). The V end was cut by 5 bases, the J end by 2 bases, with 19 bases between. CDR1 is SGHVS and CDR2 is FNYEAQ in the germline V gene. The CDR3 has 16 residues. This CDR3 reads CASSTGTNNPTYEQYF. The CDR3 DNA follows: TGTGCCAGCAGCACGGGGACAAACAATCCCACCTACGAGCAGTACTTC.

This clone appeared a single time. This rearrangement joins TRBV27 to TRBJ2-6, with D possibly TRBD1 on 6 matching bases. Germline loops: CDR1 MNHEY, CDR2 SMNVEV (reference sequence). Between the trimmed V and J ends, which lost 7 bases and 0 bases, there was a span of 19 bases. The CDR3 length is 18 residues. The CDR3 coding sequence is TGTGCCAGCAAACAACAGGGATTCAAGAGCTCTGGGGCCAACGTCCTGACTTTC. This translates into CASKQQGFKSSGANVLTF.

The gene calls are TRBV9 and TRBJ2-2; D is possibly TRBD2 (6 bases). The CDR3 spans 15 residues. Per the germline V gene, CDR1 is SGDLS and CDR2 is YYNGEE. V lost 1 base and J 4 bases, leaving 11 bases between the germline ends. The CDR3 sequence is CASSVWGEFTGELFF. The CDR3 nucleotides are TGTGCCAGCAGCGTATGGGGGGAATTCACCGGGGAGCTGTTTTTT.